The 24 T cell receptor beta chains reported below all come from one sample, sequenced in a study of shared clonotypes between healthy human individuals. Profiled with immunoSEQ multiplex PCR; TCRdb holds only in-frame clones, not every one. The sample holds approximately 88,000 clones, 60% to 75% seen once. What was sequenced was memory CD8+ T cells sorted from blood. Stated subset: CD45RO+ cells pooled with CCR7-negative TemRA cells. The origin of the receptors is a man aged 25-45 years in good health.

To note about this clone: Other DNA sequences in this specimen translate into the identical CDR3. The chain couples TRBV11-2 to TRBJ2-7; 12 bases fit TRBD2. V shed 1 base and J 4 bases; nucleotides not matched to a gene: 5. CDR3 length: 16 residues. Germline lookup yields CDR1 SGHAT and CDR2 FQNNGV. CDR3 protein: CASSLAPSGRAYEQYF. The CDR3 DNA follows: TGTGCCAGCAGCTTAGCGCCTAGCGGGAGGGCTTACGAGCAGTACTTC.

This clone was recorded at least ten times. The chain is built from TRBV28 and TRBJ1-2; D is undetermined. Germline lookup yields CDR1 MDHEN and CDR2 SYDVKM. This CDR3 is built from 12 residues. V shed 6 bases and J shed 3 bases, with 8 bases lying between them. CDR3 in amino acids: CASRTADYGYTF. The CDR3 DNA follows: TGTGCCAGCAGGACGGCGGACTATGGCTACACCTTC.

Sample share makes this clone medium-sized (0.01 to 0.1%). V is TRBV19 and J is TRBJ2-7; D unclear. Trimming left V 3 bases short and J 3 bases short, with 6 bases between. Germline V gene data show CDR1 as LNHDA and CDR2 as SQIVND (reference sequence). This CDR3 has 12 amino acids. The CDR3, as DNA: TGTGCCAGTAGTATGACTGACTACGAGCAGTACTTC. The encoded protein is CASSMTDYEQYF.

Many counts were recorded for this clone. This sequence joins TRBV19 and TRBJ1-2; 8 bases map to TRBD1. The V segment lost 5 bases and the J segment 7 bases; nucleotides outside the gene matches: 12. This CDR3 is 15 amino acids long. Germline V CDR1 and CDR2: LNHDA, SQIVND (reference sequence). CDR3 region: CASSPFDRGRFGYTF. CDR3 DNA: TGTGCCAGTAGTCCCTTCGACAGGGGAAGATTTGGCTACACCTTC.

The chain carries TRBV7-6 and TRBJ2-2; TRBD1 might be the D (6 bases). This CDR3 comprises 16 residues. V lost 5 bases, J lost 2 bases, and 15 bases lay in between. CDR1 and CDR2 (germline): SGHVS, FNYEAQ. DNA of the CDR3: TGTGCCAGCAGCCCCATGAACAGGGCTAACACCGGGGAGCTGTTTTTT. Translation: CASSPMNRANTGELFF.

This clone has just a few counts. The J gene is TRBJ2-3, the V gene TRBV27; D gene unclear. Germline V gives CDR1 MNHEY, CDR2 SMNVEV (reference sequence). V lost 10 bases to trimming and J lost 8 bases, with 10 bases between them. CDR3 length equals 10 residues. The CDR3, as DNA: TGTGCCACCGGCCTGGGTACGCAGTATTTT. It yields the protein CATGLGTQYF.

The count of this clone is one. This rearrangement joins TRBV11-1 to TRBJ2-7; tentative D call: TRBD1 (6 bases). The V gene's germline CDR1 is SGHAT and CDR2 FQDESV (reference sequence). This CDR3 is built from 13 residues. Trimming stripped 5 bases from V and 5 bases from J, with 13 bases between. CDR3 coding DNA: TGTGCCAGCAGCACAGGGTTGAGAAACGAGCAGTACTTC. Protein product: CASSTGLRNEQYF.

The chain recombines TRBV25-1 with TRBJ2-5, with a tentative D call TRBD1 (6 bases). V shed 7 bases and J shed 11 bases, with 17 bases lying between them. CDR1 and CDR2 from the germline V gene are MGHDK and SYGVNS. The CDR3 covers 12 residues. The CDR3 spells CASTREGDKQYF. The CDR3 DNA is TGTGCCAGCACCCGTGAGGGGGACAAGCAGTACTTC.

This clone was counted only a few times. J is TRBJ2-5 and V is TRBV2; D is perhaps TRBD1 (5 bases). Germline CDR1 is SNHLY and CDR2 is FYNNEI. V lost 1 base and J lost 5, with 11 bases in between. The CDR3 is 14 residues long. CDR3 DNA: TGTGCCAGCAGTGAAGGAGACAGTTGGGAGACCCAGTACTTC. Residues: CASSEGDSWETQYF.

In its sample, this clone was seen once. The CDR3 loop reads CATKTGGGPYNEQFF. The CDR3, as DNA: TGTGCCACAAAAACGGGCGGGGGACCCTACAATGAGCAGTTCTTC. V is TRBV2 and J is TRBJ2-1; 7 bases are shared with TRBD2. Trimming removed 10 bases from V and 2 bases from J; junction bases left unmatched: 11. Germline lookup yields CDR1 SNHLY and CDR2 FYNNEI. The length of the CDR3 is 15 residues.

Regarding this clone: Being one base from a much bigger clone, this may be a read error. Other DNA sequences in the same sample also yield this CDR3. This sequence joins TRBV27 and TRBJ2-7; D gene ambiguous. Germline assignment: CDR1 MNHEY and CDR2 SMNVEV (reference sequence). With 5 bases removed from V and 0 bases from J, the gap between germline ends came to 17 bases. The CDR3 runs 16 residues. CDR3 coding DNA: TGTGCCAGCAGTCCAGACCCTCCTGGGCTCTCCTACGAGCAGTACTTC. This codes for CASSPDPPGLSYEQYF.

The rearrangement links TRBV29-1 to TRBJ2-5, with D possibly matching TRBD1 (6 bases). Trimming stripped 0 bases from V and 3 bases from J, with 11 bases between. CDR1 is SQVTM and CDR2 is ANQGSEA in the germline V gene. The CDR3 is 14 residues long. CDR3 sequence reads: CSVEDGTGKETQYF. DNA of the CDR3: TGCAGCGTTGAAGATGGTACAGGGAAAGAGACCCAGTACTTC.

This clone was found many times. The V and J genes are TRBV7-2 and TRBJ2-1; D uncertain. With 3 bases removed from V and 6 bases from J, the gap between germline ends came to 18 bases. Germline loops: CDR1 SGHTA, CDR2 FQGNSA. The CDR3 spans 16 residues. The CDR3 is CASSLGYARSGNEQFF. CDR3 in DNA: TGTGCCAGCAGCTTGGGGTACGCCAGGTCTGGCAATGAGCAGTTCTTC.

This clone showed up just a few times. Here the CDR3 reads CASSLSFVGGPREQYF. The CDR3 region has the DNA TGTGCCAGCAGTTTATCGTTTGTGGGAGGGCCGAGAGAGCAGTACTTC. The chain is built from TRBV27 and TRBJ2-7; 7 bases align to TRBD2. This CDR3 spans 16 amino acids. Unmatched junction bases numbered 12, after V lost 0 bases and J lost 7 bases. Germline V lookup: CDR1 MNHEY, CDR2 SMNVEV (reference sequence).

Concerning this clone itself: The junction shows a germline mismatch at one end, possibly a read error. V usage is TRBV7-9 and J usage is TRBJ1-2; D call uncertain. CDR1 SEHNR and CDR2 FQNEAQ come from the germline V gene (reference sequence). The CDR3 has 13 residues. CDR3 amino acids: CASSFSLFDGYTF. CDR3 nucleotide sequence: TGTGCCAGCAGCTTTTCCCTTTTCGATGGATACACCTTC.

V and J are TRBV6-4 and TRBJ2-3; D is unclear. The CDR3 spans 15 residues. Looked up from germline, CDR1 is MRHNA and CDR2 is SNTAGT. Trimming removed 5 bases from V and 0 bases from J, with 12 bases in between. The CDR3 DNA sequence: TGTGCCAGCAGTCTCCGCATGGGGAGCACAGATACGCAGTATTTT. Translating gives CASSLRMGSTDTQYF.

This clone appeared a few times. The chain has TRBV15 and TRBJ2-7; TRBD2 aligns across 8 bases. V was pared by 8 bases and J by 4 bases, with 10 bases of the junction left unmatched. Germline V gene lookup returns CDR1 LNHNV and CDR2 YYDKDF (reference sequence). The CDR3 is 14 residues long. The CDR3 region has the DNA TGTGCCACCGCCGGGGGGGAAACCCTATACGAGCAGTACTTC. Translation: CATAGGETLYEQYF.

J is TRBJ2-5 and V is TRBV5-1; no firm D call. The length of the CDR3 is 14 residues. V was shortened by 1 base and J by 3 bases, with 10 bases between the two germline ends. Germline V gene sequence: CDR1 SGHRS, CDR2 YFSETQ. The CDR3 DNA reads TGCGCCAGCAGCTTGTCGTCCGTTAAAGAGACCCAGTACTTC. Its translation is CASSLSSVKETQYF.

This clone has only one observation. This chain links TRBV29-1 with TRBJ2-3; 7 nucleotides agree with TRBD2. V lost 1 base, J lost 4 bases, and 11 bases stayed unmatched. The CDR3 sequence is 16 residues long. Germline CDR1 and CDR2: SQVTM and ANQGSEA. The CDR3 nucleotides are TGCAGCGTTGAAGTATATGGGGGAGGGCCATCAGATACGCAGTATTTT. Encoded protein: CSVEVYGGGPSDTQYF.

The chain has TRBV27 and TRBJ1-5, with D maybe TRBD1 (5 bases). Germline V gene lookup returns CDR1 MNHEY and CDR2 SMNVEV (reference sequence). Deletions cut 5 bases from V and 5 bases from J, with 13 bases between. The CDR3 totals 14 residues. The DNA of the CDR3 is TGTGCCAGCAGTCAAATCGGGGGGGATCAGCCCCAGCATTTT. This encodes CASSQIGGDQPQHF.

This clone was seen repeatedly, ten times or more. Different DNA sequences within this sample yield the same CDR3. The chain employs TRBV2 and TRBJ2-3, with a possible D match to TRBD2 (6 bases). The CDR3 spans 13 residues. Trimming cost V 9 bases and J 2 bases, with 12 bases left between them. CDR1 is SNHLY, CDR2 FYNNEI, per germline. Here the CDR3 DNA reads TGTGCCAGTAGGGGAGGCGTCACAGATACGCAGTATTTT. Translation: CASRGGVTDTQYF.

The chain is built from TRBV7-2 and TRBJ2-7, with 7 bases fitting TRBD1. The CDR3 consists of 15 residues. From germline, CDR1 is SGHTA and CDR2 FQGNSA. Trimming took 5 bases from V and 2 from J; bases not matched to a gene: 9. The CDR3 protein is CASSPLGRGPYEQYF. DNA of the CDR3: TGTGCCAGCAGCCCCCTCGGAAGGGGGCCCTACGAGCAGTACTTC. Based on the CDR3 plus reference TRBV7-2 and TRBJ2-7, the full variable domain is GAGVSQSPSNKVTEKGKDVELRCDPISGHTALYWYRQSLGQGLEFLIYFQGNSAPDKSGLPSDRFSAERTGGSVSTLTIQRTQQEDSAVYLCASSPLGRGPYEQYFGPGTRLTVT.

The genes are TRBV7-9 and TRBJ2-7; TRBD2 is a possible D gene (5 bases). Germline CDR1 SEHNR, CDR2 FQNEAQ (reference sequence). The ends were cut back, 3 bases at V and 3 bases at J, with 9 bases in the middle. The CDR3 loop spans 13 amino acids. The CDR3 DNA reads TGTGCCAGCAGCTTTGAGGGAGTCTACGAGCAGTACTTC. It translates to CASSFEGVYEQYF.

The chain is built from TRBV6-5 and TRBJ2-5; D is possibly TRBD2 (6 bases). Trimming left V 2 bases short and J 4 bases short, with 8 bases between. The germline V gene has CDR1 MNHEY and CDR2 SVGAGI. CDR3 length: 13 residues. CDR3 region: CASSYVGGETQYF. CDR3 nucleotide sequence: TGTGCCAGCAGTTACGTGGGAGGAGAGACCCAGTACTTC.